This T cell receptor (beta chain) derives from a study of regulatory dendritic cells for organ transplantation. Study-wide points: Naive CD4+ and CD8+ repertoires were highly diverse; memory CD8+ was most oligoclonal. Memory CD8+ clonal expansion seemed more limited with regulatory than mature dendritic cells.

About this clone: Antigen unknown.

The assay was immunoSEQ multiplex PCR, and TCRdb's table has in-frame clones only and misses some. The sample lists more than 35,000 clones, 80% to 95% occurring once. FACS sorted CD4+ or CD8+ T cells into CD45RA+ naive and CD45RO+ memory. The material sequenced was naive CD8+ T cells from blood. The subset is: CD45RA+ naive T cells. The receptor was derived from a human donor in good health.

The CDR3 spells CASSLVGGPGTDTQYF. DNA of the CDR3: TGTGCCAGCAGCTTAGTGGGAGGGCCGGGCACAGATACGCAGTATTTT. The chain links TRBV13 to TRBJ2-3, with 7 bases lining up with TRBD2. Trimming removed 1 base from V and 1 base from J; junction bases left unmatched: 5. The CDR3 runs to 16 residues. Germline lookup yields CDR1 PRHDT and CDR2 FYEKMQ (reference sequence).